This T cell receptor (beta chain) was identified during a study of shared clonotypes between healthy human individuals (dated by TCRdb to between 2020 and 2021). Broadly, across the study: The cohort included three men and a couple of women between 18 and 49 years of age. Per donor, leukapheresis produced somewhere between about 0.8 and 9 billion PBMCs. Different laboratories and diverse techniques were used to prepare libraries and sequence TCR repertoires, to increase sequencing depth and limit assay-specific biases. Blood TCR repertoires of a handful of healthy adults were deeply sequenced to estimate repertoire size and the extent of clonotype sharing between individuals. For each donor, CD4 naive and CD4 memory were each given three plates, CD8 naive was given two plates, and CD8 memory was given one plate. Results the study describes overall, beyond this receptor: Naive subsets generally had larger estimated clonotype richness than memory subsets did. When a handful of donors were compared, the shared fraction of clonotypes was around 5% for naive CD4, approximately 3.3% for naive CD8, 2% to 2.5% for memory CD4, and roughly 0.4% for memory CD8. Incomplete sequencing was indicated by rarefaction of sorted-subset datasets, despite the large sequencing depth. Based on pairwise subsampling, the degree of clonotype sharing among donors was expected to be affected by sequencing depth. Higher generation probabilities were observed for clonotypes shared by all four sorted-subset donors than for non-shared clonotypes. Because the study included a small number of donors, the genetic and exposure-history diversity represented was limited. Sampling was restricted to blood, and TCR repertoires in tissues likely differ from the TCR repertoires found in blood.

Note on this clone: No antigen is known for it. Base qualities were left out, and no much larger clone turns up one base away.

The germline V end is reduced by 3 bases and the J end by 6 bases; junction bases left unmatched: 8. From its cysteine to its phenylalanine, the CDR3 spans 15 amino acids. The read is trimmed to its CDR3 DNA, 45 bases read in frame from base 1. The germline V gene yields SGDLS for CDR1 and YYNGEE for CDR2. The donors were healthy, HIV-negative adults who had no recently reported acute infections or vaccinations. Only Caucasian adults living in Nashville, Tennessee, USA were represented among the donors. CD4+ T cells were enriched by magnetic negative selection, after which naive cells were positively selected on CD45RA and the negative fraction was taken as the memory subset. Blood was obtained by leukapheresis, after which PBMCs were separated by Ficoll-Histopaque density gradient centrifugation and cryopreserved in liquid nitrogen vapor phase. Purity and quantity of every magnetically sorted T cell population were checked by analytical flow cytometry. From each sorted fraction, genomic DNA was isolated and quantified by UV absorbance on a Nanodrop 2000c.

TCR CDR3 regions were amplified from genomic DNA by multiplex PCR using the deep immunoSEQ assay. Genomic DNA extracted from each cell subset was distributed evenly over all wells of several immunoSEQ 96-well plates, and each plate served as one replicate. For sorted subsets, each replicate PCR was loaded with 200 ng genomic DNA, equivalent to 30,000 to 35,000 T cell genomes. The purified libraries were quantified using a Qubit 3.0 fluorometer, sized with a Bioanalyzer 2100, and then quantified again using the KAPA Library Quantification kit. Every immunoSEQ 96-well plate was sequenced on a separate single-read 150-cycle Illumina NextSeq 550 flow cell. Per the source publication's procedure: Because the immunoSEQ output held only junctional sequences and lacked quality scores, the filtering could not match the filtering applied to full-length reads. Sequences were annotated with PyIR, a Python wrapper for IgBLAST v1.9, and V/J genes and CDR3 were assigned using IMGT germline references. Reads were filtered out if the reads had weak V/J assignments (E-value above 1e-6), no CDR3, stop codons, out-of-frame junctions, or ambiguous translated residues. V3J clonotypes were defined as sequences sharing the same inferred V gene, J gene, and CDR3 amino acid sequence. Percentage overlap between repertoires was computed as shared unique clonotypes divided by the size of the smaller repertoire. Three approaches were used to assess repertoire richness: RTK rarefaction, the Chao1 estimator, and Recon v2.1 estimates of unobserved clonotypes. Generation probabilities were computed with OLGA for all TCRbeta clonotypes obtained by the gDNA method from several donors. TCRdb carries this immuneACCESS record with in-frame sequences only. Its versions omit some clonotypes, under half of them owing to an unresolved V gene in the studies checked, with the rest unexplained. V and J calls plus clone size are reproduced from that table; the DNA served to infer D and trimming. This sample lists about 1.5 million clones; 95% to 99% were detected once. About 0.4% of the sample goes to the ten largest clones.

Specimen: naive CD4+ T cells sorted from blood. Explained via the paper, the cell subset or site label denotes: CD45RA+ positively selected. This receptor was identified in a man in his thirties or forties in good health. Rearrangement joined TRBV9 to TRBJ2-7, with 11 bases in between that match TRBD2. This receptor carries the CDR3 CASSALTSGISEQYF. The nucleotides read TGTGCCAGCAGCGCCTTGACTAGCGGGATAAGCGAGCAGTACTTC.